The entry below gives a single T cell receptor beta chain sequence along with its context. This clonotype occurred many times. No antigen is known for it. Base qualities are not at hand, and no much larger clone is one base apart. The data are from a study of T cell repertoires in cytomegalovirus infection (dated by TCRdb to the late 2010s). Study-wide context: Because public TCR beta signatures pointed to carriage of CMV infection together with the matching HLA type, the HLA type of each donor mattered for the analysis. Broad study findings and their caveats: The ex vivo response was dominated by HLA-C-restricted CMV-specific TCR beta clonotypes, and the single most frequent clonotype in two of eight donors was supplied by these HLA-C-restricted clonotypes. Carriers of CMV infection plus the relevant HLA type were discriminated by the cumulative frequency of public TCR beta family members in the study cohort and in an independent 352-donor cohort.

Sequencing was performed on an Illumina HiSeq 1500. The public sequencing data were trimmed at Q25 with fastp and processed into clonotypes with MiXCR by TCRdb, which kept only in-frame beta chains. Each entry is one CDR3 protein sequence, shown with its most common DNA and genes. The sample has 300,000 to 450,000 distinct CDR3 sequences on record, roughly 18% of them singletons. The ten largest clones represent 7.5% to 9% of the sample. The trim is 1 base for V and 1 base for J, with a gap of 8 bases between the germline ends. CDR1 SGHTA and CDR2 FQGNSA are derived from the germline V gene. The CDR3 sequence holds 16 residues, the cysteine and phenylalanine included. The kept DNA is CDR3 alone, 48 bases in frame from the first base.

The source material was PBMCs. The V gene is TRBV7-2 and the J gene is TRBJ1-6, with the D gene not clear enough to name. The sequence was collected from a human donor in good health (CMV status not recorded). Some clones in this sample may be carry-over from other donors' samples. The CDR3 amino acid sequence is: CASSLGATSYNSPLHF. The nucleotide sequence is given as TGTGCCAGCAGCTTAGGAGCGACTTCCTATAATTCACCCCTCCACTTT.